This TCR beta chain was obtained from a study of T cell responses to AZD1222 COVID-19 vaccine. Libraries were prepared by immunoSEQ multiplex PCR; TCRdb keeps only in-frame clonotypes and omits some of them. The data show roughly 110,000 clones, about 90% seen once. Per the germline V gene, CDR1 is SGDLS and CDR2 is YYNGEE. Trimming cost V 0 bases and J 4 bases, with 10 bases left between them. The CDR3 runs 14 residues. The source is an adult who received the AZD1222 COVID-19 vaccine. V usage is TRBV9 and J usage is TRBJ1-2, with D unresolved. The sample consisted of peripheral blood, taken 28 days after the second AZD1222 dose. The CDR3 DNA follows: TGTGCCAGCAGCGTAGGGTCGGGCCCCTATGGCTACACCTTC. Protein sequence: CASSVGSGPYGYTF.